This T cell receptor beta chain is from a study of control samples from healthy donors and cancer patients. Between the trimmed V and J ends, which lost 3 bases and 0 bases, there was a span of 20 bases. From germline, CDR1 is LNHNV and CDR2 YYDKDF (reference sequence). The CDR3 sequence is 18 residues long. Produced via immunoSEQ multiplex PCR; TCRdb's table is partial and in-frame only. The repertoire includes under 150,000 clones, around nine tenths of them detected once, and over 6.5% sits in the top ten. The source of this sequence is a man over 45 with head and neck cancer. J is TRBJ1-1 and V is TRBV15; D ambiguous. The sequencing sample was made of PBMCs. CDR3 loop: CATSSPPSNLRLNTEAFF. CDR3 coding DNA: TGTGCCACCAGCAGCCCTCCCTCCAATTTAAGGCTGAACACTGAAGCTTTCTTT. Using reference TRBV15 and TRBJ1-1 for the parts outside the CDR3, the full variable domain is DAMVIQNPRYQVTQFGKPVTLSCSQTLNHNVMYWYQQKSSQAPKLLFHYYDKDFNNEADTPDNFQSRRPNTSFCFLDIRSPGLGDTAMYLCATSSPPSNLRLNTEAFFGQGTRLTVV.